The 23 T cell receptor beta chains below were found in one sample sequenced in a study of blood T cell repertoires in COVID-19. Here immunoSEQ multiplex PCR was the method, and the copy in TCRdb shows in-frame clones only, minus some. The table lists around 250,000 clones, around 89% of them singletons. Specimen: PBMCs or T cells enriched from blood (not recorded which). Receptors were obtained from a woman aged 40 to 49 with acute COVID-19.

This chain joins TRBV3-1 (or the pseudogene TRBV3-2) and TRBJ1-2, with 8 bases fitting TRBD1. The CDR3 runs to 19 residues. With V trimmed by 4 bases and J by 0 bases, 16 bases remained unmatched. Germline CDR1 is LGHDT and CDR2 is YNNKEL (reference sequence). The CDR3 DNA reads TGTGCCAGCAGCCTTGATTTTCGGACAGGGATCGAAGCTAACTATGGCTACACCTTC. It specifies CASSLDFRTGIEANYGYTF.

The genes are TRBV7-9 and TRBJ1-2; 9 bases line up with TRBD1. Per the germline V gene, CDR1 is SEHNR and CDR2 is FQNEAQ (reference sequence). The CDR3 is made up of 14 amino acids. V lost 5 bases, J lost 5 bases, and 6 bases stayed unmatched. The CDR3 DNA sequence: TGTGCCAGCAGCCCCCGGGACAGGGAGTATGGCTACACCTTC. This gives the protein CASSPRDREYGYTF.

The chain carries TRBV19 and TRBJ1-2; 11 bases align to TRBD1. The V gene's germline CDR1 is LNHDA and CDR2 SQIVND (reference sequence). Trimming at V came to 5 bases and at J to 2 bases, leaving 10 bases not matched to a gene. The CDR3 is made up of 17 amino acids. Written as DNA, the CDR3 is TGTGCCAGTAGTCCGTGGACAGGGGGCACCCTCAACTATGGCTACACCTTC. It codes for CASSPWTGGTLNYGYTF.

With regard to this clone: This specimen includes other DNA sequences encoding the same CDR3. The chain combines TRBV30 with TRBJ1-3, with D perhaps TRBD1 (6 bases). This CDR3 contains 15 residues. Trimming took off 4 bases at V and 0 bases at J, with 13 bases between the two ends. The germline CDR1 and CDR2 sequences are GTSNPN and SVGIG (reference sequence). In DNA, the CDR3 is TGTGCCTGGACCCGAACAGGGAACTCTGGAAACACCATATATTTT. It encodes CAWTRTGNSGNTIYF.

The gene calls are TRBV28 and TRBJ1-1; D is unresolved. CDR1 and CDR2 (germline): MDHEN, SYDVKM. This CDR3 has 16 amino acids. V lost 5 bases, J lost 0 bases, and 16 bases lay in between. The CDR3, as DNA: TGTGCCAGCAGTACCCAGAACGAAGTTATGAACACTGAAGCTTTCTTT. Translated: CASSTQNEVMNTEAFF.

This clone was found a few times. The chain carries TRBV15 and TRBJ2-3; D is unclear. CDR1 is LNHNV and CDR2 is YYDKDF in the germline V gene (reference sequence). The V end was cut by 0 bases, the J end by 2 bases, with 27 bases between. The CDR3 covers 21 residues. CDR3: CATSRDTLSLASPEITDTQYF. For the CDR3, the DNA is TGTGCCACCAGCAGAGACACTCTTTCCTTAGCTTCTCCGGAGATCACAGATACGCAGTATTTT.

The chain joins TRBV9 to TRBJ2-5; the D gene is possibly TRBD2 (5 bases). Per the germline V gene, CDR1 is SGDLS and CDR2 is YYNGEE. The CDR3 spans 15 residues. V was pared by 1 base and J by 2 bases, with 12 bases between. CDR3 amino acids: CASSVTEGRQETQYF. For the CDR3, the DNA is TGTGCCAGCAGCGTAACTGAAGGGAGACAAGAGACCCAGTACTTC.

The V call is TRBV4-2, the J call TRBJ2-5; TRBD2 matches at 11 bases. J gave up 0 bases and V 1 base, and 7 bases lay outside the gene matches. Germline CDR1 reads LGHNA; CDR2 reads YNFKEQ. The CDR3 has 18 amino acids. The CDR3 sequence: CASSQVLAGGSNQETQYF. The CDR3 coding sequence is TGTGCCAGCAGCCAAGTTCTAGCGGGAGGATCCAACCAAGAGACCCAGTACTTC.

The rearrangement uses TRBV10-1 and TRBJ2-1; the D gene is possibly TRBD2 (5 bases). Trimming left V 6 bases short and J 12 bases short, with 18 bases between. The CDR3 spans 13 residues. CDR1 and CDR2 (germline): WNHNN, SYGVQD (reference sequence). In nucleotides, the CDR3 is TGCGCCAGCAGCGCCGGCGTGGGGAGCCGGCAGTTCTTC. Translation: CASSAGVGSRQFF.

This chain joins TRBV28 and TRBJ1-1; the D is unclear. From germline, CDR1 is MDHEN and CDR2 SYDVKM. This CDR3 is 12 amino acids long. Trimming shortened V by 1 base and J by 8 bases, and 8 bases separated the two germline ends. CDR3 in DNA: TGTGCCAGCAGTTTATCCGGGAAAGAAGCTTTCTTT. Translating it yields CASSLSGKEAFF.

In its sample, this clone was seen once. The V gene is TRBV10-1, the J gene TRBJ2-3; D call uncertain. The V end lost 4 bases, the J end lost 4 bases, and 9 bases lay between the germline ends. CDR1 WNHNN and CDR2 SYGVQD come from the germline V gene (reference sequence). This CDR3 comprises 13 residues. This CDR3 reads CASSVFVSDTQYF. The CDR3 DNA sequence: TGCGCCAGCAGTGTATTTGTATCAGATACGCAGTATTTT.

The rearrangement joins TRBV27 to TRBJ2-7; TRBD1 aligns across 8 bases. V trimming: 4 bases; J trimming: 3 bases; junction bases outside the gene matches: 26. This CDR3 has 21 amino acids. The germline V gene has CDR1 MNHEY and CDR2 SMNVEV (reference sequence). CDR3 nucleotide sequence: TGTGCCAGCAGTTCAGCACCCGTACGACAGGGGTGGGCAAACAATTTCTACGAGCAGTACTTC. This translates into CASSSAPVRQGWANNFYEQYF.

V and J are TRBV10-1 and TRBJ2-5; 10 bases fit TRBD2. The junction had 9 bases not matched to a gene; V was cut back by 7 bases and J by 4 bases. In germline, CDR1 is WNHNN, CDR2 SYGVQD (reference sequence). This CDR3 is built from 15 residues. CDR3 residues: CASIRAGGPTETQYF. As DNA, the CDR3 is TGCGCCAGCATCAGAGCGGGAGGGCCAACAGAGACCCAGTACTTC.

This chain joins TRBV6-4 and TRBJ1-1, with TRBD1 matching over 8 bases. CDR1 is MRHNA, CDR2 SNTAGT, per germline. V was clipped by 5 bases and J by 4 bases; unmatched bases: 6. This CDR3 has 14 residues. The CDR3: CASSSWTGSTEAFF. The DNA of the CDR3 is TGTGCCAGCAGTTCTTGGACAGGGAGCACTGAAGCTTTCTTT.

The rearrangement uses TRBV28 and TRBJ1-5; D might be TRBD1 (6 bases). The CDR3 totals 15 residues. Germline V lookup: CDR1 MDHEN, CDR2 SYDVKM. V was trimmed by 6 bases and J by 1 base, leaving 13 bases between them. The CDR3 DNA is TGTGCCAGCAGCGACAGGAGTAAAAGCAATCAGCCCCAGCATTTT. Protein: CASSDRSKSNQPQHF.

The sample holds a few counts of this clone. The genes are TRBV29-1 and TRBJ1-3; 8 positions agree with TRBD1. The germline gives CDR1 SQVTM, CDR2 ANQGSEA. The CDR3 extends over 17 amino acids. Trimming cost V 1 base and J 3 bases; bases outside gene matches: 11. The CDR3 is CSVEGQGMGLSGNTIYF. The DNA for the CDR3 is TGCAGCGTTGAAGGACAGGGGATGGGTTTGAGTGGAAACACCATATATTTT.

The chain couples TRBV27 to TRBJ1-5, with 7 bases matching TRBD1. The CDR3 sequence is 16 residues long. Trimming cost V 4 bases and J 0 bases; bases outside gene matches: 6. From germline, CDR1 is MNHEY and CDR2 SMNVEV (reference sequence). The CDR3 here is CASSSSQGHSNQPQHF. In nucleotides, the CDR3 is TGTGCCAGCAGTTCATCACAGGGGCATAGCAATCAGCCCCAGCATTTT.

This clone was counted ten times or more. The rearrangement uses TRBV11-2 and TRBJ1-2, with a tentative D call TRBD1 (5 bases). The CDR3 runs to 14 residues. CDR1 and CDR2 from the germline V gene are SGHAT and FQNNGV. V was pared by 5 bases and J by 8 bases, with 18 bases between. Written as DNA, the CDR3 is TGTGCCAGCAGCGACTGGGGCAGGGAATGGGGCTACACCTTC. This translates into CASSDWGREWGYTF.

This clone was recorded a few times. The CDR3 region is CASSLQRDRVSSYEQYV. DNA of the CDR3: TGTGCCAGCAGCTTACAAAGGGACAGGGTAAGTTCCTACGAGCAGTACGTC. The chain is built from TRBV27 and TRBJ2-7; 9 bases are a match to TRBD1. Trimming cost V 6 bases and J 1 base; bases outside gene matches: 13. This CDR3 spans 17 amino acids. The V gene's germline CDR1 is MNHEY and CDR2 SMNVEV (reference sequence).

This clone has just a few counts. The chain recombines TRBV11-2 with TRBJ1-2; 9 bases agree with TRBD1. This CDR3 region has 14 residues. Unmatched junction bases numbered 3, after V lost 0 bases and J lost 7 bases. The germline CDR1 and CDR2 sequences are SGHAT and FQNNGV. The chain's CDR3 is CASSLEGQGGGYTF. For the CDR3, the DNA is TGTGCCAGCAGCTTAGAGGGACAGGGCGGTGGCTACACCTTC.

This clone was observed many times. The V gene is TRBV18, the J gene TRBJ1-2; 11 nucleotides match TRBD1. The J segment lost 7 bases and the V segment lost 5 bases, leaving 3 bases of the junction unmatched. The germline gives CDR1 KGHSH, CDR2 LQKENI. This CDR3 has 13 residues. In DNA, the CDR3 is TGTGCCAGCTCAGCCGGGACAGGGGGTGGCTACACCTTC. As protein: CASSAGTGGGYTF.

The chain recombines TRBV10-2 with TRBJ1-5; maybe TRBD1 (5 bases). The CDR3 loop spans 19 amino acids. The germline V gene has CDR1 WSHSY and CDR2 SAAADI. The germline V and J ends were trimmed by 0 bases and 3 bases, with 21 bases remaining between them. DNA of the CDR3: TGCGCCAGCAGTGAGTCTAGGTCCGCGGCCGCAGGGTTCAATCAGCCCCAGCATTTT. As protein: CASSESRSAAAGFNQPQHF.

The rearrangement uses TRBV5-5 and TRBJ2-5, with 8 bases matching TRBD1. Unmatched junction bases numbered 2, after V lost 4 bases and J lost 0 bases. The CDR3 extends over 14 amino acids. Germline CDR1 is SGHKS and CDR2 is YYEKEE (reference sequence). The chain's CDR3 is CASSRDRNQETQYF. The CDR3 bases are TGTGCCAGCAGCCGGGACAGGAACCAAGAGACCCAGTACTTC.